Listed here is a single T cell receptor (beta chain). The junction does not match germline at one end; this may be a read error. The unsorted libraries were produced from 2 million PBMCs held at -80 C. The data were obtained in a study of neurological immune-mediated disorders. This CDR3 has 13 amino acids. Germline V gene lookup returns CDR1 SGHRS and CDR2 YFSETQ. The cDNA came from 5'RACE, which used 10-nucleotide random UMIs. TCRdb passed the 5' RACE reads through MiXCR, listing each CDR3 protein once. The data show roughly 76,000 distinct CDR3 sequences, 12% to 15% seen once. The V call is TRBV5-1, the J call TRBJ1-3, with a tentative D call TRBD1 (5 bases). The sequence was collected from a woman between 45 and 60 years old in good health. The sample comprised PBMCs. Here the CDR3 DNA reads TGTGCCACCCGGACATACTCTGGAAACACCATATATTTT. Residues: CATRTYSGNTIYF.